Listed below are T cell receptor beta chains from one sample, sequenced in a study of T cells in Graves' hyperthyroidism and ophthalmopathy. TCRdb passed the multiplex PCR reads through MiXCR, listing each CDR3 protein once. The data show nearly 600,000 distinct CDR3 sequences, approximately 15% seen once. The sample consisted of blood. The receptors originated from a woman between 18 and 29 years old with Graves' ophthalmopathy. Both conserved end residues are part of each CDR3. The order of the fields is J gene, clone size, D gene, V gene, CDR3 protein, CDR3 DNA. The D gene is left open where the match is weak. Clone sizes are given selectively: once, few, many, or a class where the clone is expanded.

>TRBJ2-5|NA|TRBD2|TRBV12-3/TRBV12-4
CASSRGAGEETRYF
TGTGCCAGCAGCCGAGGAGCGGGAGAAGAGACCCGGTACTTC
>TRBJ2-1|few|NA|TRBV29-1
CSVPRESYNEQFF
TGCAGCGTTCCCCGGGAGTCCTACAATGAGCAGTTCTTC
>TRBJ1-1|NA|TRBD1|TRBV5-1
CASSFGQAPGNTEAFF
TGCGCCAGCAGCTTTGGACAGGCCCCGGGGAACACTGAAGCTTTCTTT
>TRBJ1-2|many|NA|TRBV2
CASEWVNYGYTF
TGTGCCAGCGAATGGGTTAACTATGGCTACACCTTC
>TRBJ2-1|many|NA|TRBV11-1
CASSLGGEVEQFF
TGTGCCAGCAGCTTAGGGGGGGAGGTTGAGCAGTTCTTC
>TRBJ2-1|few|TRBD2|TRBV4-1
CAASGRSDEQFF
TGCGCCGCTAGCGGGAGGTCGGATGAGCAGTTCTTC
>TRBJ1-1|many|NA|TRBV29-1
CSVSGSMNTEAFF
TGCAGCGTTTCGGGGAGTATGAACACTGAAGCTTTCTTT
>TRBJ2-7|many|TRBD1|TRBV2
CASSDEVIWDSEGNEQYF
TGTGCCAGCAGTGACGAGGTAATTTGGGACAGTGAGGGGAACGAGCAGTACTTC
>TRBJ2-1|many|NA|TRBV6-1
CASLGFNEQFF
TGTGCCAGCCTCGGGTTCAATGAGCAGTTCTTC
>TRBJ2-2|many|TRBD2|TRBV11-2
CASSWIGWREGYTGELFF
TGTGCCAGCAGCTGGATCGGCTGGCGGGAGGGATACACCGGGGAGCTGTTTTTT
>TRBJ2-7|many|NA|TRBV28
CASSLDGQNGYEQYF
TGTGCCAGCAGTTTAGACGGACAGAATGGCTACGAGCAGTACTTC
>TRBJ1-2|few|NA|TRBV9
CASSVASKGYGYTF
TGTGCCAGCAGCGTAGCTAGCAAGGGATATGGCTACACCTTC
>TRBJ2-3|many|TRBD2|TRBV2
CASSSSGRPDTQYF
TGTGCCAGCAGCTCTAGCGGGAGGCCAGATACGCAGTATTTT
>TRBJ2-6|few|NA|TRBV4-1
CASSQDPGANVLTF
TGCGCCAGCAGCCAAGACCCTGGGGCCAACGTCCTGACTTTC
>TRBJ2-1|NA|TRBD1|TRBV7-9
CASSFRGQGAVYNEQFF
TGTGCCAGCAGCTTTAGGGGACAGGGCGCCGTCTACAATGAGCAGTTCTTC
>TRBJ2-1|few|TRBD2|TRBV19
CASSIGGRAGINEQFF
TGTGCCAGTAGTATCGGCGGGAGGGCCGGGATCAATGAGCAGTTCTTC
>TRBJ2-1|many|NA|TRBV2
CASTPGGSGAGRGEQFF
TGTGCCAGCACCCCAGGGGGTAGCGGGGCCGGCCGGGGTGAGCAGTTCTTC
>TRBJ1-1|few|NA|TRBV7-9
CATQTGANTEAFF
TGTGCCACCCAGACAGGCGCCAACACTGAAGCTTTCTTT
>TRBJ2-2|NA|TRBD2|TRBV11-2
CASSPSNGLAGSTGELFF
TGTGCCAGCAGCCCAAGCAACGGACTAGCGGGATCCACCGGGGAGCTGTTTTTT
>TRBJ2-7|many|TRBD1|TRBV7-9
CASSSTGVHEQYF
TGTGCCAGCAGCTCTACAGGGGTTCACGAGCAGTACTTC
>TRBJ2-2|many|NA|TRBV2
CASRPTGGRDPGELFF
TGTGCCAGCAGGCCCACAGGAGGAAGGGATCCCGGGGAGCTGTTTTTT
>TRBJ2-5|many|NA|TRBV27
CASSLMGNLPPETQYF
TGTGCCAGCAGTTTAATGGGAAACCTGCCCCCGGAGACCCAGTACTTC
>TRBJ1-5|many|NA|TRBV5-1
CASSPAGINQPQHF
TGCGCCAGCAGCCCGGCGGGGATTAATCAGCCCCAGCATTTT
>TRBJ1-3|many|NA|TRBV12-3/TRBV12-4
CASSLASGGNTIYF
TGTGCCAGCAGTTTAGCTTCAGGAGGAAACACCATATATTTT
>TRBJ2-2|many|TRBD1|TRBV6-6
CASSTGTGWTGELFF
TGTGCCAGCAGCACCGGGACAGGGTGGACCGGGGAGCTGTTTTTT
>TRBJ2-1|many|TRBD2|TRBV7-3
CASSFQRAREGEQFF
TGTGCCAGCAGCTTCCAGCGGGCAAGGGAGGGTGAGCAGTTCTTC
>TRBJ2-5|many|NA|TRBV10-3
CAHASGRDETQYF
TGTGCACACGCTAGTGGGCGGGACGAGACCCAGTACTTC
>TRBJ2-7|many|NA|TRBV29-1
CSVEAGHSAGYEQYF
TGCAGCGTTGAAGCGGGACACTCGGCGGGCTACGAGCAGTACTTC